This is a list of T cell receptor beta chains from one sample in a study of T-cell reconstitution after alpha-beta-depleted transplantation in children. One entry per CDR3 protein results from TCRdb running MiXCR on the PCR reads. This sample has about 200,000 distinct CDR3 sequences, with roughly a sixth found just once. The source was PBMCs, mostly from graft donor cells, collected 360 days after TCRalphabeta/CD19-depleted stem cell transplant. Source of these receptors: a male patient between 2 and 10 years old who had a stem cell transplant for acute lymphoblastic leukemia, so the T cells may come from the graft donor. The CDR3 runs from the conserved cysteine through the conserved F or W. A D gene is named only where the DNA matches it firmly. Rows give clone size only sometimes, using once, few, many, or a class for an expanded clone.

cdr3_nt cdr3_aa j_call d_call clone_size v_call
TGTGCCAGCAGCTTCGGGACATGGGGCACCTTC CASSFGTWGTF TRBJ1-2 - few TRBV5-4
TGCGCCAGCAGCCATCCGGGTAAAGAGACCCAGTACTTC CASSHPGKETQYF TRBJ2-5 - few TRBV4-1
TGTGCCAGCACCCGGGACAGGGGGGATACTGAAGCTTTCTTT CASTRDRGDTEAFF TRBJ1-1 TRBD1 - TRBV12-3/TRBV12-4
TGTGCCAGCAGTGAAGATTCAGATACGCAGTATTTT CASSEDSDTQYF TRBJ2-3 - few TRBV6-1
TGCGCCAGCAGCCAAGGGACAGGGGTCTATGGCTACACCTTC CASSQGTGVYGYTF TRBJ1-2 TRBD1 - TRBV4-3
TGTGCCAGCAGTTCGGACAGGGGGAACGAGCAGTACTTC CASSSDRGNEQYF TRBJ2-7 TRBD1 few TRBV12-3/TRBV12-4
TGTGCCAGCAGCCCCCAGGGGCTTAACGAGCAGTACTTC CASSPQGLNEQYF TRBJ2-7 - many TRBV7-9
TGTGCCAGCAGCGGAGCCAAAGAGCAGTACTTC CASSGAKEQYF TRBJ2-7 - - TRBV2
TGTGCCAGCAGTCAACTAGCGGGCCCTATCTACGAGCAGTACTTC CASSQLAGPIYEQYF TRBJ2-7 TRBD2 few TRBV12-3/TRBV12-4
TGTGCCAGCAGCTTAGCGGGGGCGCGAGATACGCAGTATTTT CASSLAGARDTQYF TRBJ2-3 - - TRBV7-2
TGTGCCAGCTCCGTGTTGCCAAGCACAGATACGCAGTATTTT CASSVLPSTDTQYF TRBJ2-3 - few TRBV28
TGTGCCAGCAGCTTGAGGACTACCCTCGGCGAGCAGTACTTC CASSLRTTLGEQYF TRBJ2-7 - few TRBV5-4
TGTGCCAGCAGCCAAGATCTTAGAGGCACAGATACGCAGTATTTT CASSQDLRGTDTQYF TRBJ2-3 - - TRBV3-1
TGTGCAACAGCGGGAGGTACCGGGGAGCTGTTTTTT CATAGGTGELFF TRBJ2-2 TRBD2 - TRBV12-3/TRBV12-4
TGCAGTGCCCCCCCGACAAGCAACTCCTACAATGAGCAGTTCTTC CSAPPTSNSYNEQFF TRBJ2-1 - - TRBV20-1
TGTGCCAGCTCACTTCAACGGGGCCAAGAGACCCAGTACTTC CASSLQRGQETQYF TRBJ2-5 - few TRBV18
TGTGCCAGCAGCCCCCATCCGGGCCGGTCTAGGGACACTGAAGCTTTCTTT CASSPHPGRSRDTEAFF TRBJ1-1 - few TRBV5-8
TGTGCCAGCAGACCTGGACAGGGGGGGAATGAGCAGTTCTTC CASRPGQGGNEQFF TRBJ2-1 TRBD1 few TRBV7-9
TGCAGCGGGGGGAGGTCAGCAGGGGGTTCCTACGAGCAGTACTTC CSGGRSAGGSYEQYF TRBJ2-7 - - TRBV29-1
TGCAGTGCTAGGCAACAGGGGGCGGGTTTGAGAGAAAAACTGTTTTTT CSARQQGAGLREKLFF TRBJ1-4 TRBD1 - TRBV20-1
TGTGCTAGTGGCCCCGGGGGGACCACAGATACGCAGTATTTT CASGPGGTTDTQYF TRBJ2-3 TRBD2 many TRBV12-5
TGTGCCAGCAGCCCCCGGACAGGGCCTTACACCGGGGAGCTGTTTTTT CASSPRTGPYTGELFF TRBJ2-2 TRBD1 few TRBV7-8
TGCAGCGCTGCCGGGCTAGGCTCTTCTGGGGCCAACGTCCTGACTTTC CSAAGLGSSGANVLTF TRBJ2-6 - many TRBV29-1
TGCGCCAGCAGCGCCAAACAGGGGCTGTTGGGAAACACCATATATTTT CASSAKQGLLGNTIYF TRBJ1-3 TRBD1 many TRBV5-1
TGTGCCAGCAGCAGGACCACCCTTGGGCAGTACTTC CASSRTTLGQYF TRBJ2-7 - many TRBV12-3/TRBV12-4
TGTGCCAGCAGTTATTACAATCTGAACACTGAAGCTTTCTTT CASSYYNLNTEAFF TRBJ1-1 - - TRBV6-5
TGTGCCAGCAGCTGGACTAGCGGGGAGAACTACGAGCAGTACTTC CASSWTSGENYEQYF TRBJ2-7 TRBD2 many TRBV11-2
TGTGCCAGCAGTTTAGGACTTACATTGGGGGAGCTGTTTTTT CASSLGLTLGELFF TRBJ2-2 - many TRBV27